This T cell receptor (beta chain) derives from a study of type 1 and type 2 diabetes patients. In the study overall: Donors were type 1 diabetes, type 2 diabetes, or nondiabetic controls.

Trimming took off 6 bases at V and 6 bases at J, with 18 bases between the two ends. Germline V gene sequence: CDR1 MDHEN, CDR2 SYDVKM. This CDR3 is built from 14 residues. Amplification started from genomic DNA. Multiplex PCR with 30 forward and 13 reverse primers amplified the TCR beta CDR3. TCRdb fed the multiplex PCR reads into MiXCR, producing one record per CDR3 protein. Of 270,000 or so distinct CDR3 sequences listed, around 47% were seen once; the top ten hold around 13%. Study observations and caveats: In CD4+ and CD8+ T cells, type 2 diabetes diversity exceeded type 1. With limited T2D and control samples, some T1D-only expanded clones may not be T1D-specific. Type 2 diabetes and control V and J usage correlated highly, around 0.97.

Worth noting for this clonotype: Its antigen remains unknown.

The V and J genes are TRBV28 and TRBJ2-7, with D possibly being TRBD1 or TRBD2 (5 bases each). The receptor was isolated from a man aged 18 to 35 with type 2 diabetes. Material: peripheral blood mononuclear cells (PBMCs). In DNA form, the CDR3 reads TGTGCCAGCAGACCCGGGACCCCGACTGGCGAGCAGTACTTC. It is translated as CASRPGTPTGEQYF.